These 23 T cell receptor beta chains came from one sample sequenced in a study of blood T cell repertoires in COVID-19 (dated by TCRdb to the early 2020s). Libraries were constructed by the immunoSEQ multiplex PCR assay. Entries here come from immuneACCESS through TCRdb and include only in-frame sequences with V and J called. Some clones fail to appear in such tables; in the studies checked, an unresolved V gene covers under half of the shortfall, and the cause of the remainder is unknown. The sample contains a few hundred thousand clones, roughly 90% of them found a single time. The biggest ten clones account for around 1.3% of the sample. The sample taken for sequencing was peripheral blood. These receptors originate from a man aged 40-49 years with acute or convalescent COVID-19.

This rearrangement joins TRBV7-9 to TRBJ2-2, with unresolved D. The CDR3 spans 13 residues. With 5 bases removed from V and 7 bases from J, the gap between germline ends came to 11 bases. Germline V gives CDR1 SEHNR, CDR2 FQNEAQ (reference sequence). The CDR3 protein is CASSLESGGELFF. CDR3 coding DNA: TGTGCCAGCAGCCTAGAATCGGGCGGGGAGCTGTTTTTT.

The V gene is TRBV10-3, the J gene TRBJ1-2; D ambiguous. The germline V gene encodes CDR1 ENHRY and CDR2 SYGVKD. The CDR3 spans 13 residues. V was shortened by 0 bases and J by 4 bases, with 6 bases between the two germline ends. CDR3 in DNA: TGTGCCATCAGTGAGTCCGAGGTCTATGGCTACACCTTC. Amino acids: CAISESEVYGYTF.

This rearrangement joins TRBV29-1 to TRBJ2-7, with 7 bases lining up with TRBD2. The CDR3 is 15 residues long. Trimming cost V 4 bases and J 0 bases; bases outside gene matches: 9. Germline V gene lookup returns CDR1 SQVTM and CDR2 ANQGSEA. The chain's CDR3 is CSVVREGRSSYEQYF. The CDR3 DNA is TGCAGCGTTGTCAGGGAGGGGCGAAGCTCCTACGAGCAGTACTTC.

V usage is TRBV4-1 and J usage is TRBJ1-5, with D possibly matching TRBD1 (6 bases). Deletions cut 0 bases from V and 4 bases from J, with 13 bases between. The length of the CDR3 is 16 residues. Germline CDR1 and CDR2: MGHRA and YSYEKL. The CDR3 spells CASSQDHQGKNQPQHF. The CDR3 DNA sequence: TGCGCCAGCAGCCAAGATCATCAGGGGAAGAATCAGCCCCAGCATTTT.

The chain has TRBV30 and TRBJ1-5; 9 bases match TRBD1. This CDR3 has 15 amino acids. J gave up 0 bases and V 3 bases, and 3 bases lay outside the gene matches. Germline loops: CDR1 GTSNPN, CDR2 SVGIG (reference sequence). CDR3 bases: TGTGCCTGGAGAAGGACAGGGGTTAGCAATCAGCCCCAGCATTTT. It specifies CAWRRTGVSNQPQHF.

The V call is TRBV3-1 (or the pseudogene TRBV3-2), the J call TRBJ1-2; D may be TRBD1 (5 bases). The germline CDR1 and CDR2 sequences are LGHDT and YNNKEL (reference sequence). CDR3 length: 15 amino acids. The chain's CDR3 is CAARAQGEGNYGYTF. The DNA of the CDR3 is TGTGCGGCCCGCGCACAAGGGGAAGGAAACTATGGCTACACCTTC.

This chain joins TRBV19 and TRBJ2-4; no clear D. With 6 bases removed from V and 0 bases from J, the gap between germline ends came to 9 bases. This CDR3 region has 14 residues. CDR1 is LNHDA and CDR2 is SQIVND in the germline V gene (reference sequence). For the CDR3, the DNA is TGTGCCAGTAGGGATAGACTAGCCAAAAACATTCAGTACTTC. The encoded protein is CASRDRLAKNIQYF.

This clone was counted once. The chain's CDR3 is CASTPGRGTEAFF. As DNA, the CDR3 is TGTGCCAGCACCCCCGGCAGAGGAACTGAAGCTTTCTTT. This chain uses TRBV25-1 with TRBJ1-1; D is unresolved. CDR3 size: 13 residues. With 7 bases removed from V and 5 bases from J, the gap between germline ends came to 14 bases. Germline CDR1 and CDR2: MGHDK and SYGVNS.

The chain employs TRBV7-8 and TRBJ2-1, with D maybe TRBD2 (6 bases). Germline assignment: CDR1 SGHVS and CDR2 FQNEAQ. V was cut by 1 base and J by 4 bases, with 14 bases left in between. This CDR3 is built from 16 residues. CDR3 protein: CASSLGSAGRYNEQFF. CDR3 in DNA: TGTGCCAGCAGCTTAGGTTCGGCGGGAAGATACAATGAGCAGTTCTTC.

V is TRBV6-2 or TRBV6-3 and J is TRBJ2-7; 9 positions match TRBD1. This CDR3 is 17 amino acids long. In germline, CDR1 is MNHEY, CDR2 SVGEGT. J was trimmed by 4 bases and V by 0 bases; bases with no gene match: 10. The CDR3 DNA reads TGTGCCAGCAGTTACTCGTACCGGACAGGGGATGAGTACGAGCAGTACTTC. Translating it yields CASSYSYRTGDEYEQYF.

The chain links TRBV5-4 to TRBJ2-7; D is undetermined. From germline, CDR1 is SGHNT and CDR2 YYREEE (reference sequence). The CDR3 runs to 12 residues. Trimming stripped 1 base from V and 5 bases from J, with 7 bases between. CDR3 amino acids: CASSLLSDEQYF. The CDR3 region has the DNA TGTGCCAGCAGCTTGTTGTCCGACGAGCAGTACTTC.

This clone was recorded once. J is TRBJ1-5 and V is TRBV5-6; D call uncertain. Trimming removed 2 bases at V and 8 bases at J, with 11 bases between. CDR1 is SGHDT and CDR2 is YYEEEE in the germline V gene. The CDR3 sequence is 13 residues long. The CDR3 DNA is TGTGCCAGCAGCTTCGGGGTTACTAAGCCCCAGCATTTT. Translated: CASSFGVTKPQHF. The whole variable domain, filled in from reference TRBV5-6 and TRBJ1-5, reads DAGVTQSPTHLIKTRGQQVTLRCSPKSGHDTVSWYQQALGQGPQFIFQYYEEEERQRGNFPDRFSGHQFPNYSSELNVNALLLGDSALYLCASSFGVTKPQHFGDGTRLSIL.

Regarding this clone: Different DNA sequences within this sample yield the same CDR3. The rearrangement links TRBV19 to TRBJ2-7; 9 bases align to TRBD1. This CDR3 comprises 14 residues. V was pared by 4 bases and J by 2 bases, with 3 bases of the junction left unmatched. Germline CDR1 is LNHDA and CDR2 is SQIVND (reference sequence). The CDR3 DNA is TGTGCCAGTAGTAGAGGACAGGGGACCTACGAGCAGTACTTC. Protein sequence: CASSRGQGTYEQYF.

This rearrangement joins TRBV9 to TRBJ1-1; D not resolved. V lost 5 bases to trimming and J lost 8 bases, with 16 bases between them. Germline loops: CDR1 SGDLS, CDR2 YYNGEE. This CDR3 has 13 amino acids. The CDR3 DNA reads as TGTGCCAGCAGGGAGGGCGGGGATGGAGAAGCTTTCTTT. Translated: CASREGGDGEAFF.

This rearrangement joins TRBV4-1 to TRBJ2-3; TRBD1 aligns across 12 bases. The germline V gene encodes CDR1 MGHRA and CDR2 YSYEKL. V shed 2 bases and J 5 bases; nucleotides not matched to a gene: 8. The CDR3 sequence is 17 residues long. CDR3 in amino acids: CASSQIGTGGFGDTQYF. CDR3 in DNA: TGCGCCAGCAGCCAAATTGGGACAGGGGGCTTCGGAGATACGCAGTATTTT.

The chain links TRBV28 to TRBJ1-6; TRBD1 matches at 7 bases. The CDR3 contains 15 residues. The trim removed 5 bases at V and 6 bases at J, leaving 7 bases unmatched. Germline-derived CDR1 and CDR2 are MDHEN and SYDVKM. In nucleotides, the CDR3 is TGTGCCAGCAGTAACCCGGGACAGAGTAATTCACCCCTCCACTTT. Encoded protein: CASSNPGQSNSPLHF.

The chain recombines TRBV9 with TRBJ2-7; 7 bases are a match to TRBD1. This CDR3 has 13 amino acids. Germline CDR1 SGDLS, CDR2 YYNGEE. Germline trimming cut 2 bases from V and 5 bases from J; bases unmatched to any gene: 4. As DNA, the CDR3 is TGTGCCAGCAGCGTTGGGACAGTTCACGAGCAGTACTTC. It is translated as CASSVGTVHEQYF.

This rearrangement joins TRBV15 to TRBJ1-2; D is undetermined. Looked up from germline, CDR1 is LNHNV and CDR2 is YYDKDF (reference sequence). The CDR3 spans 14 residues. V was pared by 0 bases and J by 7 bases, with 12 bases between. The CDR3 loop reads CATSRDTRVGGYTF. CDR3 bases: TGTGCCACCAGCAGAGATACGAGGGTGGGTGGCTACACCTTC.

The gene calls are TRBV7-2 and TRBJ2-1, with 9 nucleotides matching TRBD2. The CDR3 covers 15 residues. CDR1 and CDR2 from the germline V gene are SGHTA and FQGNSA. V was clipped by 2 bases and J by 6 bases; unmatched bases: 5. CDR3 residues: CASSLSGGGVNEQFF. The CDR3 DNA is TGTGCCAGCAGCTTAAGCGGCGGGGGGGTCAATGAGCAGTTCTTC.

The genes are TRBV7-9 and TRBJ2-3, with 10 bases fitting TRBD2. The CDR3 is made up of 17 amino acids. CDR1 and CDR2 from the germline V gene are SEHNR and FQNEAQ (reference sequence). The junction had 13 bases not matched to a gene; V was cut back by 5 bases and J by 5 bases. CDR3 protein: CASSPPWGLAGEDTQYF. Here the CDR3 DNA reads TGTGCCAGCAGCCCCCCGTGGGGTCTAGCGGGGGAAGATACGCAGTATTTT. Together with reference TRBV7-9 and TRBJ2-3, the CDR3 gives the full variable domain: DTGVSQNPRHKITKRGQNVTFRCDPISEHNRLYWYRQTLGQGPEFLTYFQNEAQLEKSRLLSDRFSAERPKGSFSTLEIQRTEQGDSAMYLCASSPPWGLAGEDTQYFGPGTRLTVL.

The chain joins TRBV28 to TRBJ1-6; TRBD1 matches 9 bases. CDR1 MDHEN and CDR2 SYDVKM come from the germline V gene. V was pared by 6 bases and J by 10 bases, with 7 bases of the junction left unmatched. CDR3 length: 14 residues. This CDR3 is CASRGDREKSPLHF. For the CDR3, the DNA is TGTGCCAGCAGGGGGGACAGGGAGAAATCACCCCTCCACTTT.

The CDR3 here is CASSLTRQGQETQYF. CDR3 in DNA: TGTGCCAGCAGTCTAACTAGACAGGGCCAAGAGACCCAGTACTTC. V is TRBV6-5 and J is TRBJ2-5; TRBD1 matches 7 bases. The CDR3 is 15 amino acids. Germline CDR1 and CDR2: MNHEY and SVGAGI. J gave up 1 base and V 5 bases, and 7 bases lay outside the gene matches.

CDR3 sequence: CASWAGAEAFF. The CDR3 DNA sequence: TGTGCCAGTTGGGCGGGGGCTGAAGCTTTCTTT. This rearrangement joins TRBV12-3 or TRBV12-4 to TRBJ1-1, with D perhaps matching TRBD1 (5 bases). V lost 9 bases and J lost 6, with 11 bases in between. The CDR3 loop spans 11 amino acids.